This is a list of T cell receptor beta chains from one sample in a study of blood T cell repertoires in COVID-19. Profiled with immunoSEQ multiplex PCR; TCRdb holds only in-frame clones, not every one. The sample consists of 200,000 to 300,000 clones, about nine tenths of them appearing once. Sequencing used peripheral blood. The receptors derive from a man aged 55-75 years who had recovered from COVID-19. Each CDR3 is given with its conserved first and last residue. The D gene is left open where the match is weak. The size entry is marked missing in some rows and otherwise reads once, few, many or a size class.

v_gene	j_gene	d_gene	abundance	CDR3nt	CDR3aa
TRBV19	TRBJ1-5	-	-	TGTGCCAGTAGAGGAACTACTAGCAATCAGCCCCAGCATTTT	CASRGTTSNQPQHF
TRBV18	TRBJ1-2	TRBD1	-	TGTGCCAGCTCGATCTCCAAGGGACAGAATTATGGCTACACCTTC	CASSISKGQNYGYTF
TRBV3-1/TRBV3-2	TRBJ2-1	-	-	TGTGCCAGCAGCCAAGGGGGGCAGAGGTACAATGAGCAGTTCTTC	CASSQGGQRYNEQFF
TRBV7-2	TRBJ1-4	-	-	TGTGCCAGCAGCTTAATGGGCTCAAAACTGTTTTTT	CASSLMGSKLFF
TRBV30	TRBJ1-6	TRBD1	once	TGTGCCTGGCGGACAGGGCGGGCACCCCTCCACTTT	CAWRTGRAPLHF
TRBV5-1	TRBJ1-2	-	-	TGCGCCAGCAGCATAAGTCCGACTCTAAACTATGGCTACACCTTC	CASSISPTLNYGYTF
TRBV28	TRBJ2-4	-	-	TGTGCCAGCAGCCCTGGCCAGGGGAGAATAGCCAAAAACATTCAGTACTTC	CASSPGQGRIAKNIQYF
TRBV7-9	TRBJ2-2	-	-	TGTGCCAGCAGTTCCCGAAGAGGGGGGGAGCTGTTTTTT	CASSSRRGGELFF
TRBV27	TRBJ1-6	-	-	TGTGCCAGCAGTTCCTGGACAGTGGGACCCTATAATTCACCCCTCCACTTT	CASSSWTVGPYNSPLHF
TRBV5-1	TRBJ2-7	TRBD1	-	TGCGCCAGCAGCCCTCACCTTGACAGGGGGCATATAGAGCAGTACTTC	CASSPHLDRGHIEQYF
TRBV18	TRBJ2-2	-	-	TGTGCCAGCTCAGGGACCCGGACAGCGTATGGCACCGGGGAGCTGTTTTTT	CASSGTRTAYGTGELFF
TRBV6-6	TRBJ2-4	-	-	TGTGCCAGCAGTTACACAGTGGACATTCAGTACTTC	CASSYTVDIQYF
TRBV6-5	TRBJ1-2	-	-	TGTGCCAGCTTTGCAGGGCTACACTATGGCTACACCTTC	CASFAGLHYGYTF
TRBV6-5	TRBJ1-1	-	once	TGTGCCAGCAAAGAGGGCGTGAGGGAAGCTTTCTTT	CASKEGVREAFF
TRBV27	TRBJ2-1	TRBD2	-	TGTGCCAGCAGTCGAAAGACTAGCGGGGGTTTTGGTGAGCAGTTCTTC	CASSRKTSGGFGEQFF
TRBV12-3/TRBV12-4	TRBJ2-1	-	once	TGTGCCAGCAGCCCTAGTAGTACCGGGCAGTTCTTC	CASSPSSTGQFF
TRBV7-8	TRBJ1-1	-	-	TGTGCCAGCAGCCGACAGTTGAACACTGAAGCTTTCTTT	CASSRQLNTEAFF
TRBV7-9	TRBJ1-2	-	-	TGTGCCAGCAGCTTTGCCGGCGGATACTATGGCTACACCTTC	CASSFAGGYYGYTF
TRBV5-1	TRBJ2-3	TRBD2	-	TGCGCCAGCAGCTTCGGGACTAGGGGGGGAGATACGCAGTATTTT	CASSFGTRGGDTQYF
TRBV6-5	TRBJ1-6	-	few	TGTGCCAGCATGCGTAGCGATAATTCACCCCTCCACTTT	CASMRSDNSPLHF
TRBV10-1	TRBJ2-1	TRBD2	-	TGCGCCAGCAGTGATAGCGGGGGGGCCGAAAATGAGCAGTTCTTC	CASSDSGGAENEQFF
TRBV18	TRBJ1-3	TRBD1	few	TGTGCCAGCTCACCACGGCAGGGGGCCGACACTGGAAACACCATATATTTT	CASSPRQGADTGNTIYF
TRBV18	TRBJ1-3	TRBD1	-	TGTGCCAGCTCACCCGACAGGGGCACTGGAAACACCATATATTTT	CASSPDRGTGNTIYF
TRBV14	TRBJ1-2	-	-	TGTGCCAGCAGCCTGAGCCGGAACTATGGCTACACCTTC	CASSLSRNYGYTF
TRBV20-1	TRBJ1-2	TRBD1	once	TGCAGTGCTAGAAACAGGGGAGGCTACACCTTC	CSARNRGGYTF
TRBV9	TRBJ2-2	TRBD1	once	TGTGCCAGCAGCGGAGACAGGGGGAACACCGGGGAGCTGTTTTTT	CASSGDRGNTGELFF
TRBV6-2/TRBV6-3	TRBJ2-5	TRBD1	-	TGTGCCAGCAGTTATCCGGGACAGGGAAGGGAGACCCAGTACTTC	CASSYPGQGRETQYF
TRBV7-9	TRBJ1-6	TRBD1	once	TGTGCCAGCAGCCGGGACAGGGGGAATTCACCCCTCCACTTT	CASSRDRGNSPLHF
TRBV5-1	TRBJ2-2	-	-	TGCGCCAGCAGCTTGTCCCTCGGGGAGCTGTTTTTT	CASSLSLGELFF
TRBV7-9	TRBJ1-2	-	-	TGTGCCAGCAGCACACCGGGAGGAACTTATGGCTACACCTTC	CASSTPGGTYGYTF
TRBV24-1	TRBJ2-1	TRBD2	many	TGTGCCACCAGTGATGCGACTAGCGGGGGGTGGAATGAGCAGTTCTTC	CATSDATSGGWNEQFF
TRBV6-5	TRBJ1-6	-	-	TGTGCCAGCAGAGGGGGGGGCTATTCACCCCTCCACTTT	CASRGGGYSPLHF
TRBV4-1	TRBJ1-6	-	-	TGCGCCAGCGCCGGGGTCAATTCACCCCTCCACTTT	CASAGVNSPLHF
TRBV5-1	TRBJ1-1	TRBD1	-	TGCGCCAGCAGCAGGGGGGACAGCCCAACTTGGGCGAACACTGAAGCTTTCTTT	CASSRGDSPTWANTEAFF
TRBV7-2	TRBJ1-6	-	-	TGTGCCAGCAGCTTACAGGGGTATAATTCACCCCTCCACTTT	CASSLQGYNSPLHF